This T cell receptor (beta chain) was retrieved from a study of T cell responses to AZD1222 COVID-19 vaccine. The ends were cut back, 7 bases at V and 3 bases at J, with 13 bases in the middle. Germline-derived CDR1 and CDR2 are SGHRS and YFSETQ. The CDR3 totals 13 residues. Study-wide results and caveats: Researchers report vaccine-associated CD4 TCRs spanning spike, with dominance at 160-218 and 743-854. No day 14 peak samples; only post-peak repertoires were characterized.

Assay: immunoSEQ multiplex PCR; the TCRdb copy retains only in-frame clones and omits some. The data hold approximately 100,000 clones, with 70% to 90% observed a single time. Comment on this clone: Its antigen remains unidentified.

Sample: peripheral blood, taken 28 days after the second AZD1222 dose. This chain connects TRBV5-1 to TRBJ1-1; D is possibly TRBD1 (6 bases). The receptor was isolated from an adult who received the AZD1222 COVID-19 vaccine. The CDR3 protein is CASYSRTDTEAFF. CDR3 coding DNA: TGCGCCAGCTACAGTCGGACAGACACTGAAGCTTTCTTT.